This T cell receptor (beta chain) was sequenced for a study of blood T cell repertoires in COVID-19. The assay was immunoSEQ multiplex PCR, and TCRdb's table has in-frame clones only and misses some. Of fewer than 350,000 clones listed, more than 70% are singletons. The V and J ends lost 0 bases and 4 bases respectively, with 8 bases between them. The CDR3 runs 14 residues. Germline V gene sequence: CDR1 LGHDT, CDR2 YNNKEL (reference sequence). This receptor was identified in a woman aged 25 to 39 with COVID-19, enrolled during active disease. The sample taken for sequencing was peripheral blood. The genes are TRBV3-1 (or the pseudogene TRBV3-2) and TRBJ2-3; tentative D call: TRBD2 (5 bases). CDR3 sequence reads: CASSQEAEADTQYF. The CDR3 DNA sequence: TGTGCCAGCAGCCAAGAGGCGGAGGCAGATACGCAGTATTTT.